This is a list of T cell receptor beta chains from one sample in a study of cytomegalovirus exposure and HLA in healthy donors. Clones were read by immunoSEQ multiplex PCR, and TCRdb kept only the in-frame ones, dropping some. This sample carries over 85,000 clones, approximately 90% of them seen once, and the ten largest clones take roughly 1.4%. Sequencing was carried out using PBMCs. The receptors were sampled from a woman aged 30 to 39 in good health and CMV-seropositive. Both conserved end residues are part of each CDR3. A D gene is named only where the DNA matches it firmly. Expanded clones are given a class, and other clones once, few, many or no size at all.

size: -
D: TRBD1
J: TRBJ2-2
V: TRBV2
length: 15
CDR3: CASSLRGTGIGELFF
DNA: TGTGCCAGCAGCCTCAGGGGGACAGGGATCGGGGAGCTGTTTTTT

size: -
D: -
J: TRBJ2-2
V: TRBV5-1
length: 17
CDR3: CASSLGTARRDTGELFF
DNA: TGCGCCAGCAGCTTGGGGACAGCCCGGCGGGACACCGGGGAGCTGTTTTTT

size: -
D: -
J: TRBJ2-2
V: TRBV30
length: 13
CDR3: CAWSPGVTGELFF
DNA: TGTGCCTGGAGTCCAGGGGTCACCGGGGAGCTGTTTTTT

size: -
D: -
J: TRBJ1-5
V: TRBV18
length: 13
CDR3: CASSLDTGAGQHF
DNA: TGTGCCAGCTCACTGGACACGGGAGCGGGCCAGCATTTT

size: -
D: TRBD2
J: TRBJ2-7
V: TRBV27
length: 15
CDR3: CASSPGLAVSYEQYF
DNA: TGTGCCAGCAGTCCGGGACTAGCGGTATCCTACGAGCAGTACTTC

size: -
D: TRBD1
J: TRBJ2-2
V: TRBV5-4
length: 16
CDR3: CASSLDWTGDTGELFF
DNA: TGTGCCAGCAGCTTGGATTGGACAGGGGACACCGGGGAGCTGTTTTTT

size: once
D: TRBD2
J: TRBJ2-1
V: TRBV29-1
length: 13
CDR3: CSGGLAVYNEQFF
DNA: TGCAGCGGGGGACTAGCGGTCTACAATGAGCAGTTCTTC

size: -
D: -
J: TRBJ1-5
V: TRBV7-9
length: 14
CDR3: CASSLQGPDQPQHF
DNA: TGTGCCAGCAGCTTACAGGGTCCTGATCAGCCCCAGCATTTT

size: -
D: -
J: TRBJ2-7
V: TRBV2
length: 13
CDR3: CAYGTPSSYEQYF
DNA: TGTGCGTACGGGACTCCAAGCTCCTACGAGCAGTACTTC

size: once
D: TRBD1
J: TRBJ1-6
V: TRBV6-5
length: 15
CDR3: CASSWEDRPGSPLHF
DNA: TGTGCCAGCAGTTGGGAGGACAGGCCGGGGTCACCCCTCCACTTT

size: -
D: TRBD2
J: TRBJ2-3
V: TRBV27
length: 16
CDR3: CASSWATSGNTDTQYF
DNA: TGTGCCAGCAGTTGGGCGACTAGCGGAAACACAGATACGCAGTATTTT

size: -
D: -
J: TRBJ2-2
V: TRBV29-1
length: 14
CDR3: CSVGPGTNTGELFF
DNA: TGCAGCGTTGGCCCAGGGACGAACACCGGGGAGCTGTTTTTT

size: -
D: TRBD2
J: TRBJ2-3
V: TRBV7-2
length: 15
CDR3: CASRTSGGAADTQYF
DNA: TGTGCCAGCAGAACTAGCGGGGGGGCCGCAGATACGCAGTATTTT

size: -
D: -
J: TRBJ2-3
V: TRBV6-6
length: 13
CDR3: CASTEPGADTQYF
DNA: TGTGCCAGCACCGAACCGGGGGCAGATACGCAGTATTTT

size: -
D: TRBD2
J: TRBJ2-4
V: TRBV14
length: 17
CDR3: CASSQSPGLAVGNIQYF
DNA: TGTGCCAGCAGCCAATCCCCGGGACTAGCGGTTGGAAACATTCAGTACTTC

size: -
D: -
J: TRBJ2-1
V: TRBV5-6
length: 13
CDR3: CASSLAGFDEQFF
DNA: TGTGCCAGCAGCTTGGCGGGATTCGATGAGCAGTTCTTC

size: -
D: -
J: TRBJ2-7
V: TRBV2
length: 15
CDR3: CASSEAEAASYEQYF
DNA: TGTGCCAGCAGTGAAGCGGAAGCGGCCTCCTACGAGCAGTACTTC

size: once
D: -
J: TRBJ2-7
V: TRBV28
length: 11
CDR3: CASSDRYEQYF
DNA: TGTGCCAGCAGTGACAGATACGAGCAGTACTTC

size: -
D: TRBD1
J: TRBJ1-5
V: TRBV2
length: 14
CDR3: CASTRDSGPRAQHF
DNA: TGTGCCAGCACAAGGGACAGTGGCCCTCGGGCCCAGCATTTT

size: -
D: TRBD1
J: TRBJ1-1
V: TRBV7-9
length: 19
CDR3: CASSLGTHRGPPLNTEAFF
DNA: TGTGCCAGCAGCTTGGGGACGCACAGGGGGCCCCCACTGAACACTGAAGCTTTCTTT

size: -
D: TRBD1
J: TRBJ2-1
V: TRBV5-1
length: 15
CDR3: CASSPDRGSYNEQFF
DNA: TGCGCCAGCAGCCCCGACAGGGGCTCCTACAATGAGCAGTTCTTC

size: -
D: -
J: TRBJ1-1
V: TRBV5-6
length: 14
CDR3: CASSLSGVVTEAFF
DNA: TGTGCCAGCAGCTTGTCGGGGGTGGTCACTGAAGCTTTCTTT

size: few
D: TRBD2
J: TRBJ2-5
V: TRBV25-1
length: 16
CDR3: CASSEDPLAAQETQYF
DNA: TGTGCCAGCAGTGAAGACCCGCTAGCGGCCCAAGAGACCCAGTACTTC

size: -
D: -
J: TRBJ2-2
V: TRBV6-6
length: 13
CDR3: CASSYRGTGELFF
DNA: TGTGCCAGCAGTTACCGAGGGACCGGGGAGCTGTTTTTT

size: -
D: TRBD1
J: TRBJ2-5
V: TRBV5-6
length: 12
CDR3: CASHDRAETQYF
DNA: TGTGCCAGCCACGACAGGGCAGAGACCCAGTACTTC

size: many
D: TRBD1
J: TRBJ2-3
V: TRBV6-1
length: 14
CDR3: CASSEGQGADTQYF
DNA: TGTGCCAGCAGTGAAGGACAGGGGGCAGATACGCAGTATTTT